The 25 T cell receptor beta chains below come from one sample, sequenced in a study of shared clonotypes between healthy human individuals. Sequencing used immunoSEQ multiplex PCR; TCRdb keeps in-frame clones, though not all of them. The table lists over a million clones, 95% to 99% of them singletons. The sample taken for sequencing was naive CD4+ T cells sorted from blood. Subset meaning: CD45RA+ positively selected. The origin of the receptors is a man in his thirties or forties in good health.

The V call is TRBV5-1, the J call TRBJ2-2, with 14 bases lining up with TRBD2. J lost 0 bases, V lost 0 bases, and 1 base had no gene match. The CDR3 totals 18 residues. The germline gives CDR1 SGHRS, CDR2 YFSETQ. CDR3 region: CASSLGTSGRSNTGELFF. DNA of the CDR3: TGCGCCAGCAGCTTGGGGACTAGCGGGAGGTCGAACACCGGGGAGCTGTTTTTT.

The chain couples TRBV6-5 to TRBJ2-7, with TRBD1 identical over 7 bases. Germline V gene sequence: CDR1 MNHEY, CDR2 SVGAGI. Trimming cost V 8 bases and J 7 bases; bases outside gene matches: 11. The CDR3 runs 13 residues. CDR3 region: CASSTTDRTEQYF. DNA of the CDR3: TGTGCCAGCTCGACGACGGACAGGACTGAGCAGTACTTC.

The genes are TRBV7-9 and TRBJ2-5; D is possibly TRBD2 (6 bases). CDR3 length: 13 amino acids. Between the trimmed V and J ends, which lost 5 bases and 5 bases, there was a span of 12 bases. CDR1 is SEHNR and CDR2 is FQNEAQ in the germline V gene (reference sequence). The CDR3 loop is CASSPGLPETQYF. DNA of the CDR3: TGTGCCAGCAGCCCGGGACTTCCCGAGACCCAGTACTTC.

This chain joins TRBV7-6 and TRBJ2-3; TRBD1 aligns across 7 bases. Per germline, CDR1 SGHVS and CDR2 FNYEAQ. The CDR3 is made up of 13 amino acids. The V segment lost 6 bases and the J segment 9 bases; nucleotides outside the gene matches: 9. The CDR3 region is CASSRGQVFTQYF. CDR3 nucleotide sequence: TGTGCCAGCAGTCGTGGACAGGTCTTCACGCAGTATTTT.

The chain has TRBV18 and TRBJ2-3, with TRBD2 identical over 9 bases. The CDR3 runs to 16 residues. V shed 3 bases and J 2 bases; nucleotides not matched to a gene: 6. Germline assignment: CDR1 KGHSH and CDR2 LQKENI. CDR3 region: CASSPRLAAFTDTQYF. The CDR3 DNA reads TGTGCCAGCTCACCCCGACTAGCGGCATTCACAGATACGCAGTATTTT.

The V and J genes are TRBV5-4 and TRBJ1-4, with D unclear. The CDR3 runs 13 residues. V lost 1 base to trimming and J lost 7 bases, with 8 bases between them. Germline loops: CDR1 SGHNT, CDR2 YYREEE (reference sequence). The CDR3 DNA reads as TGTGCCAGCAGCTTGTGGGGAGCTGAAAAACTGTTTTTT. It codes for CASSLWGAEKLFF.

This chain links TRBV7-6 with TRBJ2-2; 10 bases map to TRBD2. V dropped 5 bases and J dropped 3; count of bases not matched to a gene: 6. CDR3 length: 16 amino acids. Per the germline V gene, CDR1 is SGHVS and CDR2 is FNYEAQ. DNA for the CDR3: TGTGCCAGCAGCACTCGACTAGCGGGTTACACCGGGGAGCTGTTTTTT. It yields the protein CASSTRLAGYTGELFF.

CDR3 amino acids: CASSEVGYKGETQYF. The CDR3 coding sequence is TGCGCCAGCAGTGAAGTGGGATACAAAGGGGAGACCCAGTACTTC. The chain carries TRBV10-2 and TRBJ2-5; D is unresolved. Germline V CDR1 and CDR2: WSHSY, SAAADI. The V end lost 3 bases, the J end lost 5 bases, and 16 bases lay between the germline ends. The CDR3 totals 15 residues.

The chain employs TRBV18 and TRBJ1-3; D not resolved. This CDR3 has 16 amino acids. Per the germline V gene, CDR1 is KGHSH and CDR2 is LQKENI. The V and J ends lost 3 bases and 2 bases respectively, with 14 bases between them. CDR3 DNA sequence: TGTGCCAGCTCACCGATTAGGCAGACCGCTGGAAACACCATATATTTT. It is translated as CASSPIRQTAGNTIYF.

V is TRBV27 and J is TRBJ2-3, with 10 bases lining up with TRBD2. CDR3 length equals 14 residues. V lost 6 bases and J lost 6; bases outside the gene matches: 6. Germline values: CDR1 MNHEY, CDR2 SMNVEV (reference sequence). CDR3 bases: TGTGCCAGCAGGAGAGCGGGAGGGTCGGATACGCAGTATTTT. The encoded protein is CASRRAGGSDTQYF.

DNA of the CDR3: TGTGCCACTACAGCGGGAAGCTCCTACGAGCAGTACTTC. This translates into CATTAGSSYEQYF. V usage is TRBV5-4 and J usage is TRBJ2-7; 7 nucleotides match TRBD2. The ends lost 9 bases at V and 0 bases at J; junction bases unmatched: 6. From germline, CDR1 is SGHNT and CDR2 YYREEE (reference sequence). The CDR3 runs to 13 residues.

J is TRBJ1-2 and V is TRBV5-1; maybe TRBD1 (5 bases). The ends were cut back, 7 bases at V and 5 bases at J, with 18 bases in the middle. The CDR3 is 14 amino acids. The germline gives CDR1 SGHRS, CDR2 YFSETQ. CDR3 protein: CASRITTGLYGYTF. CDR3 nucleotide sequence: TGCGCCAGCCGTATAACGACGGGACTGTATGGCTACACCTTC. The whole variable domain, filled in from reference TRBV5-1 and TRBJ1-2, reads KAGVTQTPRYLIKTRGQQVTLSCSPISGHRSVSWYQQTPGQGLQFLFEYFSETQRNKGNFPGRFSGRQFSNSRSEMNVSTLELGDSALYLCASRITTGLYGYTFGSGTRLTVV.

The chain uses TRBV9 and TRBJ2-1, with D perhaps TRBD2 (5 bases). The ends were cut back, 0 bases at V and 7 bases at J, with 8 bases in the middle. The CDR3 has 13 amino acids. Germline lookup yields CDR1 SGDLS and CDR2 YYNGEE. In DNA, the CDR3 is TGTGCCAGCAGCGTAGAAGCGGCAAATGAGCAGTTCTTC. Translating gives CASSVEAANEQFF. Using reference TRBV9 and TRBJ2-1 for the parts outside the CDR3, the full variable domain is DSGVTQTPKHLITATGQRVTLRCSPRSGDLSVYWYQQSLDQGLQFLIQYYNGEERAKGNILERFSAQQFPDLHSELNLSSLELGDSALYFCASSVEAANEQFFGPGTRLTVL.

This chain uses TRBV11-2 with TRBJ2-7, with no clear D. The germline gives CDR1 SGHAT, CDR2 FQNNGV. CDR3 length: 16 residues. V lost 4 bases, J lost 3 bases, and 19 bases lay in between. Here the CDR3 reads CASSSYPTEIFYEQYF. The CDR3 nucleotides read TGTGCCAGCAGCTCCTACCCCACGGAAATCTTCTACGAGCAGTACTTC.

This chain links TRBV6-5 with TRBJ2-7, with 7 bases aligning to TRBD1. Per the germline V gene, CDR1 is MNHEY and CDR2 is SVGAGI. With 6 bases clipped from V and 2 bases from J, the junction kept 7 bases outside the gene matches. The CDR3 runs 14 residues. This CDR3 reads CASRPTGITYEQYF. The CDR3 nucleotides are TGTGCCAGCAGGCCGACAGGGATCACCTACGAGCAGTACTTC.

This clone was recorded once. This sequence joins TRBV28 and TRBJ2-3, with D possibly matching TRBD2 (6 bases). Trimming stripped 10 bases from V and 2 bases from J, with 16 bases between. CDR1 is MDHEN, CDR2 SYDVKM, per germline. CDR3 size: 14 residues. The CDR3 is CATITRGSTDTQYF. CDR3 DNA sequence: TGTGCCACTATCACTCGGGGGTCCACAGATACGCAGTATTTT. The entire variable domain, with the rest obtained from reference TRBV28 and TRBJ2-3, is as follows: DVKVTQSSRYLVKRTGEKVFLECVQDMDHENMFWYRQDPGLGLRLIYFSYDVKMKEKGDIPEGYSVSREKKERFSLILESASTNQTSMYLCATITRGSTDTQYFGPGTRLTVL.

Comment on this clone: Other DNA variants within this sample encode the same CDR3. The CDR3 loop is CASSPGPANYGYTF. The CDR3 bases are TGTGCCAGCTCTCCGGGCCCTGCGAACTATGGCTACACCTTC. The chain joins TRBV18 to TRBJ1-2; D remains ambiguous. The CDR3 consists of 14 residues. Trimming removed 6 bases from V and 2 bases from J, with 13 bases in between. The germline V gene has CDR1 KGHSH and CDR2 LQKENI.

As concerns this clone: The identical CDR3 is also encoded by other nucleotide sequences in the sample. This chain connects TRBV2 to TRBJ1-5; no clear D. The CDR3 has 13 amino acids. The ends were cut back, 6 bases at V and 0 bases at J, with 6 bases in the middle. CDR1 and CDR2 (germline): SNHLY, FYNNEI. CDR3 nucleotide sequence: TGTGCCAGCAGGGCGGATAGCAATCAGCCCCAGCATTTT. Protein sequence: CASRADSNQPQHF.

The chain uses TRBV5-1 and TRBJ1-3; D is possibly TRBD1 (5 bases). V lost 2 bases and J 2 bases, leaving 11 bases between the germline ends. Per the germline V gene, CDR1 is SGHRS and CDR2 is YFSETQ. CDR3 length: 15 amino acids. CDR3: CASSFNQGPGNTIYF. DNA of the CDR3: TGCGCCAGCAGCTTCAATCAGGGCCCTGGAAACACCATATATTTT.

The chain uses TRBV7-9 and TRBJ2-5; possibly TRBD2 for D (5 bases). Deletions cut 4 bases from V and 2 bases from J, with 8 bases between. The CDR3 runs to 13 residues. Per germline, CDR1 SEHNR and CDR2 FQNEAQ (reference sequence). The CDR3 is CASSYRTQETQYF. DNA of the CDR3: TGTGCCAGCAGCTACCGGACTCAAGAGACCCAGTACTTC.

This clone appeared a single time. CDR3 DNA: TGCGCCAGCAGCGATGGACAGACTAGCACAGATACGCAGTATTTT. Protein product: CASSDGQTSTDTQYF. The rearrangement uses TRBV5-1 and TRBJ2-3; a possible D gene is TRBD1 (6 bases). Between the trimmed V and J ends, which lost 4 bases and 0 bases, there was a span of 12 bases. Germline V lookup: CDR1 SGHRS, CDR2 YFSETQ. CDR3 size: 15 residues.

The chain joins TRBV6-6 to TRBJ1-1; D possibly corresponds to TRBD1 (5 bases). V was cut by 7 bases and J by 1 base, with 13 bases left in between. The CDR3 length is 14 residues. Per germline, CDR1 MNHNY and CDR2 SVGAGI (reference sequence). The CDR3 DNA follows: TGTGCCAGCATCCTACAGGCGGCGAACACTGAAGCTTTCTTT. Translating gives CASILQAANTEAFF.

Notes on this clone: The germline gene is not matched at one end of the junction; a read error may be the cause. The chain links TRBV7-9 to TRBJ1-5; unclear D gene. Per the germline V gene, CDR1 is SEHNR and CDR2 is FQNEAQ (reference sequence). The CDR3 has 13 amino acids. The DNA for the CDR3 is TGTGCCAGCAGTTTAGATCCGGATCAGCCCCAGCATTTT. As protein: CASSLDPDQPQHF.

The J gene is TRBJ2-3, the V gene TRBV5-1; D is tentatively TRBD1 or TRBD2 (6 bases each). V was shortened by 4 bases and J by 6 bases, with 15 bases between the two germline ends. Germline lookup yields CDR1 SGHRS and CDR2 YFSETQ. The CDR3 runs to 14 residues. CDR3 nucleotide sequence: TGCGCCAGCAGCCCCCTTTCGGGGGCCGATACGCAGTATTTT. Translated: CASSPLSGADTQYF. The variable domain in full, completed from reference TRBV5-1 and TRBJ2-3, reads KAGVTQTPRYLIKTRGQQVTLSCSPISGHRSVSWYQQTPGQGLQFLFEYFSETQRNKGNFPGRFSGRQFSNSRSEMNVSTLELGDSALYLCASSPLSGADTQYFGPGTRLTVL.

J is TRBJ2-1 and V is TRBV10-3; 8 bases align to TRBD2. Trimming cost V 7 bases and J 6 bases; bases outside gene matches: 8. Germline values: CDR1 ENHRY, CDR2 SYGVKD. The CDR3 runs 14 residues. The CDR3: CAIKREIIANEQFF. DNA of the CDR3: TGTGCCATCAAGCGGGAGATTATCGCCAATGAGCAGTTCTTC.